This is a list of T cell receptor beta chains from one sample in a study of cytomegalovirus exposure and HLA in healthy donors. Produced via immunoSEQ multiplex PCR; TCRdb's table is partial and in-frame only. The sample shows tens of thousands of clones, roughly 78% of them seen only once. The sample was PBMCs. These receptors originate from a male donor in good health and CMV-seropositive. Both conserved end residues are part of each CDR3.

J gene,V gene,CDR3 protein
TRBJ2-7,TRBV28,CASKSGSNLYEQYF
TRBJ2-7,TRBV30,CAGGTGSSYEQYF
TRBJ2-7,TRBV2,CASSPGQGAYEQYF
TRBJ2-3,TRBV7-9,CASSLVLAGVSDTQYF
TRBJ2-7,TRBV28,CASSYGLAGDFYEQYF
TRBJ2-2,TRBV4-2,CASSPSDRSNTGELFF
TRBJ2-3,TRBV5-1,CASSLGGLFRDADTQYF
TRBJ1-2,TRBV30,CAWSPPPVYGYTF
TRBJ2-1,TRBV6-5,CASGLAGAMEQFF
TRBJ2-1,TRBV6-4,CASSPGQGQEDEQFF
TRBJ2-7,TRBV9,CASSVGVAGKEQYF
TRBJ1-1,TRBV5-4,CASSLRQGGLWSEAFF
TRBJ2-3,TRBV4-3,CASSQERPDTQYF
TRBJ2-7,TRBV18,CASSLDRGSYEQYF
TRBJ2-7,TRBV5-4,CASSSEGASTYEQYF
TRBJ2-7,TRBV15,CATSILAERTYEQYF
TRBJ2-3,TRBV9,CASSVLAGSADTQYF
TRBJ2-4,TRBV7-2,CASSQTTGSAKNIQYF
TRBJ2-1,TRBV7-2,CASNPGRWGNEQFF
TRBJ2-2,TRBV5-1,CASSVDFRTGELFF
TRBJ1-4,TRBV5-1,CASSGEGQGNEKLFF
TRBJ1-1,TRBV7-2,CASSSTVNTEAFF
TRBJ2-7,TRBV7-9,CASSPGTGGYEQYF
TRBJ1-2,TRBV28,CASKKTASNYGYTF
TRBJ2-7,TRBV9,CASSLEPHVGEQYF
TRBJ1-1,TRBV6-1,CASRSGSPGTEAFF
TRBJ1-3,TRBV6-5,CASNPRVGNTIYF
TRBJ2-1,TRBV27,CASSFLVGSYNEQFF
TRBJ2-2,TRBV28,CASRTGGQDTGELFF
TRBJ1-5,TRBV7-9,CASSYGQGNQPQHF
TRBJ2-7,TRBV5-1,CASSLVVSSYEQYF
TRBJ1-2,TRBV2,CASSGQLNYGYTF
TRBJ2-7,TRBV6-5,CASSYKGLATYEQYF
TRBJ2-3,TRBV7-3,CASSTSGDTQYF
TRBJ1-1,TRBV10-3,CAISQYGQISEAFF
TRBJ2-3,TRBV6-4,CASSDSTSGSTDTQYF
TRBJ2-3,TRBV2,CATAGQNTDTQYF
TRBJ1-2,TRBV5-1,CASSTTTGEAYGYTF
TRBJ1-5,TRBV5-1,CASSLAPGPNQPQHF
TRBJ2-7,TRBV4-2,CASSQPGGASYEQYF
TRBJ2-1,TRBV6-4,CASSEAGNNEQFF
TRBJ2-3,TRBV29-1,CSVERQGPDTQYF
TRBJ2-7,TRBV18,CASSPPAYGGLGTYEQYF
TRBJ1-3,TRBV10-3,CATTPGNTIYF
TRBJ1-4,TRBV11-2,CASSYSRGSNEKLFF
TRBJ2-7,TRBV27,CASSLSRLAGGGIVRSGEQYF
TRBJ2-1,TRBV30,CAWSGGLNYNEQFF
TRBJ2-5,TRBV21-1,CASSKEGRRGGETQYF
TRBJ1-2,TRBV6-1,CASSFRTGVGYTF
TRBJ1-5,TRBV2,CASSAQQGSNQPQHF
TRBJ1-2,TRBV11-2,CASSLVRMGGGYTF
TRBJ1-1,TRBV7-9,CASSLERGVFVAEAFF
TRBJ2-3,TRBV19,CASRPRGSTDTQYF